This TCR beta chain came from a study of T cells in Graves' hyperthyroidism and ophthalmopathy. RNA transcripts gave rise to amplified TCR beta CDR3 regions. Primed by the HTBI set, a first-round RT-PCR was run on the TCR CDR3. TCRdb re-analysed the multiplex PCR reads in MiXCR, keeping a single row per CDR3 protein. The sample yields hundreds of thousands of distinct CDR3 sequences, approximately 44% seen once. V lost 5 bases and J lost 5, with 12 bases in between. The germline CDR1 and CDR2 sequences are SNHLY and FYNNEI. The CDR3 is 13 amino acids. The hyperthyroidism was newly diagnosed and had lasted under 2 months; the patients were aged 18 to 65. There are many counts of this clonotype.

The V gene is TRBV2, the J gene TRBJ1-2, with a weak D call TRBD1 (6 bases). The sample consisted of peripheral blood or thyroid tissue (not recorded which). The source of this sequence is a woman aged 18-35 years with Graves' hyperthyroidism. CDR3 in amino acids: CASSSRTVYGYTF. Written as DNA, the CDR3 is TGTGCCAGCAGTTCCCGGACAGTTTATGGCTACACCTTC.